This entry lists 8 T cell receptor beta chains sequenced from one sample in a study of T-cell memory formation after mild COVID-19. TCRdb recomputed calls from the 5' RACE reads with MiXCR, one row per CDR3 protein. The repertoire holds tens of thousands of distinct CDR3 sequences, less than 8% seen once, with more than 0.7% in the top ten. The sequenced material came from PBMCs or a T cell subset sorted from them (not recorded which). These receptors were obtained from an adult who had mild COVID-19 (a few samples of this study predate the infection). Cell type and time point are not known.

This clonotype appeared many times. The chain links TRBV16 to TRBJ2-6; D is unresolved. Germline CDR1 reads KGHSY; CDR2 reads FQNENV. Deletions cut 7 bases from V and 2 bases from J, with 12 bases between. The CDR3 is 15 residues long. CDR3 in amino acids: CASTPSRAGANVLTF. The CDR3 DNA reads as TGTGCCAGCACCCCGTCCCGGGCTGGGGCCAACGTCCTGACTTTC.

This clonotype was counted at least ten times. V gene TRBV7-2 combines with J gene TRBJ2-1; TRBD2 matches at 9 bases. The V gene end was trimmed by 4 bases and the J gene end by 5 bases; junction bases not matched to a gene: 9. Looked up from germline, CDR1 is SGHTA and CDR2 is FQGNSA. This CDR3 spans 16 amino acids. Written as DNA, the CDR3 is TGTGCCAGCAGCTCGGAACTAGCGGGTCCAAACAATGAGCAGTTCTTC. Its protein is CASSSELAGPNNEQFF.

This clonotype came up many times. The J gene is TRBJ2-4, the V gene TRBV7-2; D call uncertain. In germline, CDR1 is SGHTA, CDR2 FQGNSA. There are 12 residues in the CDR3. The V and J ends lost 7 bases and 2 bases respectively, with 6 bases between them. The CDR3 here is CASTLTKNIQYF. The CDR3 DNA reads TGTGCCAGCACCCTGACCAAAAACATTCAGTACTTC.

At least ten counts were recorded for this clonotype. CDR3 sequence reads: CASSQDSRPRWDTQYF. As DNA, the CDR3 is TGCGCCAGCAGCCAAGATTCAAGACCCAGATGGGATACGCAGTATTTT. The J gene is TRBJ2-3, the V gene TRBV4-1; D not certain. Germline V gene sequence: CDR1 MGHRA, CDR2 YSYEKL. The CDR3 covers 16 residues. The ends were cut back, 0 bases at V and 6 bases at J, with 16 bases in the middle.

In this sample, this clonotype turned up a few times. The chain has TRBV19 and TRBJ2-5; the match to TRBD2 covers 7 bases. This CDR3 has 14 amino acids. V was pared by 5 bases and J by 1 base, with 4 bases of the junction left unmatched. CDR1 and CDR2 from the germline V gene are LNHDA and SQIVND (reference sequence). CDR3 sequence reads: CASSDGRSQETQYF. As DNA, the CDR3 is TGTGCCAGTAGTGACGGGAGGTCCCAAGAGACCCAGTACTTC.

This clonotype was seen a handful of times. The V and J genes are TRBV7-2 and TRBJ2-5; D is ambiguous. This CDR3 is built from 15 residues. Germline CDR1 SGHTA, CDR2 FQGNSA. V shed 3 bases and J shed 4 bases, with 15 bases lying between them. Here the CDR3 DNA reads TGTGCCAGCAGCTTGAAATCTGGAGTTGTAGAGACCCAGTACTTC. The encoded protein is CASSLKSGVVETQYF.

The chain carries TRBV20-1 and TRBJ2-6; no definite D call. Germline CDR1 reads DFQATT; CDR2 reads SNEGSKA (reference sequence). The CDR3 is 17 residues long. Trimming pared 0 bases from V and 0 bases from J, leaving 12 bases between. CDR3 protein: CSARDTRMFSGANVLTF. DNA of the CDR3: TGCAGTGCTAGAGATACAAGGATGTTCTCTGGGGCCAACGTCCTGACTTTC.

In its sample, this clonotype was seen a few times. V usage is TRBV11-3 and J usage is TRBJ2-5, with 7 bases matching TRBD2. The germline CDR1 and CDR2 sequences are SGHNT and YENEEA. This CDR3 has 11 amino acids. The junction had 2 bases not matched to a gene; V was cut back by 8 bases and J by 5 bases. The CDR3 DNA reads as TGTGCCAGCCAGGGAGGGGAGACCCAGTACTTC. As protein: CASQGGETQYF.